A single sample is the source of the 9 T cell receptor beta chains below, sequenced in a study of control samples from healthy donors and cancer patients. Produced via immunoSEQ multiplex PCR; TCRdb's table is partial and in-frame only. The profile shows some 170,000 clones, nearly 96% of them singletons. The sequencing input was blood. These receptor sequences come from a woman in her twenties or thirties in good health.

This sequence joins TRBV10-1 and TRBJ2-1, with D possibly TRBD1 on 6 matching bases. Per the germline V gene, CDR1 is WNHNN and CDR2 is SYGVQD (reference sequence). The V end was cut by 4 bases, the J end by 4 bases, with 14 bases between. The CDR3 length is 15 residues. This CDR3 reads CASSGGTKEYNEQFF. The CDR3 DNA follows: TGCGCCAGCAGTGGGGGGACAAAGGAATACAATGAGCAGTTCTTC.

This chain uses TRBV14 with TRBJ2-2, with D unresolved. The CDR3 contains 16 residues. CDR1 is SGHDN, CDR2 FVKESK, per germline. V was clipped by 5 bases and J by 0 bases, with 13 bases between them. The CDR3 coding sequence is TGTGCCAGCAGCGTCCGCCGGACCTCGAACACCGGGGAGCTGTTTTTT. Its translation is CASSVRRTSNTGELFF.

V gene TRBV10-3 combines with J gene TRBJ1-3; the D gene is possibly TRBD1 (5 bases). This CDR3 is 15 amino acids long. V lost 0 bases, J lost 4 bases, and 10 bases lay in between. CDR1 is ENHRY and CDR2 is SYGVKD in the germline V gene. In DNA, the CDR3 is TGTGCCATCAGTGAGTCAGGAGGGGTAGGAAACACCATATATTTT. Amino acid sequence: CAISESGGVGNTIYF.

CDR3 in DNA: TGCAGTGCTAGTGTTTCTAGCGGGAGATGGGACACCGGGGAGCTGTTTTTT. Translating it yields CSASVSSGRWDTGELFF. This chain joins TRBV20-1 and TRBJ2-2; 10 positions match TRBD2. The CDR3 consists of 17 residues. CDR1 DFQATT and CDR2 SNEGSKA come from the germline V gene (reference sequence). J was trimmed by 3 bases and V by 3 bases; bases with no gene match: 10.

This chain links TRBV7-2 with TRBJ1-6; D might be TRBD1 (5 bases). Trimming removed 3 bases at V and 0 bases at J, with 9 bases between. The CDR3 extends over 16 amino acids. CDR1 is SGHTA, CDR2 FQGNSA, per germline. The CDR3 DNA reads TGTGCCAGCAGCTTTGAGGGGAGCTCCTATAATTCACCCCTCCACTTT. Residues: CASSFEGSSYNSPLHF. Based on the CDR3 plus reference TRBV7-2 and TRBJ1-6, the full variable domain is GAGVSQSPSNKVTEKGKDVELRCDPISGHTALYWYRQSLGQGLEFLIYFQGNSAPDKSGLPSDRFSAERTGGSVSTLTIQRTQQEDSAVYLCASSFEGSSYNSPLHFGNGTRLTVT.

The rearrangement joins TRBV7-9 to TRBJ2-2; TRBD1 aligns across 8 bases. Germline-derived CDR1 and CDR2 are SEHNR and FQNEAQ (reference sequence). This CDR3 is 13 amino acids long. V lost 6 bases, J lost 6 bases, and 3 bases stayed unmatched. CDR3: CASSLQGAGELFF. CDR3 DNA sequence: TGTGCCAGCAGTCTACAGGGGGCCGGGGAGCTGTTTTTT.

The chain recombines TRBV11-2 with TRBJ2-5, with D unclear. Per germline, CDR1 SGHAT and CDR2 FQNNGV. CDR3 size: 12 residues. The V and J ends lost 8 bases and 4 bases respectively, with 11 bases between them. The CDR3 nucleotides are TGTGCCAGCCGCAGGTCGGGAGAGACCCAGTACTTC. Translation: CASRRSGETQYF.

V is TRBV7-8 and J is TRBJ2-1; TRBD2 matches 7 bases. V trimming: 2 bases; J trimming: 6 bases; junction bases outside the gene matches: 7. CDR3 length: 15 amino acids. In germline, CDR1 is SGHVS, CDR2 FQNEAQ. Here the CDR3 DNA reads TGTGCCAGCAGCTTATTACTAGCGAGGAGCAATGAGCAGTTCTTC. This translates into CASSLLLARSNEQFF. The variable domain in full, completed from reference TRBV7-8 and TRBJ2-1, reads GAGVSQSPRYKVAKRGQDVALRCDPISGHVSLFWYQQALGQGPEFLTYFQNEAQLDKSGLPSDRFFAERPEGSVSTLKIQRTQQEDSAVYLCASSLLLARSNEQFFGPGTRLTVL.

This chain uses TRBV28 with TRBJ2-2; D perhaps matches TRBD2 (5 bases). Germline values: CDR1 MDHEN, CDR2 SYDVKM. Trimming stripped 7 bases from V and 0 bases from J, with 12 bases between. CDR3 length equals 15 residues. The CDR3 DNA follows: TGTGCCAGCACATTCCCCGGGACGAACACCGGGGAGCTGTTTTTT. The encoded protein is CASTFPGTNTGELFF.